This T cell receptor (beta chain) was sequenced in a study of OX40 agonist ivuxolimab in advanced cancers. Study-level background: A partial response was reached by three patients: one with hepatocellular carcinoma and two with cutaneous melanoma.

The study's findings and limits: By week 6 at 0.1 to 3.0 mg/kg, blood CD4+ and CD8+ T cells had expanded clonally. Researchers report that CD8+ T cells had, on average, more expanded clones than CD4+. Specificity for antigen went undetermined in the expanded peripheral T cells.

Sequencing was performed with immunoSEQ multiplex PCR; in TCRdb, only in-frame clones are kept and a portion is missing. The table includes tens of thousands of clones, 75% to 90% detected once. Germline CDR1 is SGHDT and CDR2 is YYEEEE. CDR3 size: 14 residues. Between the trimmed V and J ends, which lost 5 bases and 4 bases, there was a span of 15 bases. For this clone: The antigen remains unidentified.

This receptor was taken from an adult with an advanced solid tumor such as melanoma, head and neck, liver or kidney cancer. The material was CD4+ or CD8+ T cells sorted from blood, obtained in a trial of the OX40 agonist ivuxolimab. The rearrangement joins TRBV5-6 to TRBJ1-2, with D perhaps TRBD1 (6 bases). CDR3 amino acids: CASSFWGGAYGYTF. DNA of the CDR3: TGTGCCAGCAGTTTCTGGGGGGGCGCCTATGGCTACACCTTC.